Listed below are T cell receptor beta chains from one sample, sequenced in a study of blood T cell repertoires in COVID-19. The protocol was immunoSEQ multiplex PCR, while the TCRdb copy is restricted to in-frame clones and leaves out a portion. The sample consists of a few hundred thousand clones, about 87% of them appearing once. Material for sequencing was peripheral blood. These receptors all come from a man aged 60 to 69 who had recovered from COVID-19. CDR3s include the opening cysteine and the closing phenylalanine or tryptophan. The D gene is left open where the match is weak. A clone size is listed for some rows: how often the clone was seen (once, few, many), or a class if it is expanded.

size | J | V | D | DNA | CDR3
. | TRBJ2-3 | TRBV10-3 | TRBD2 | TGTGCCATCAGTGAGTCGACCTTGAGAGTGACTAGCGGGGGCATCGGTACGCAGTATTTT | CAISESTLRVTSGGIGTQYF
. | TRBJ2-7 | TRBV7-9 | . | TGTGCCAGCAGCTCGGGGAGCGAGCAGTACTTC | CASSSGSEQYF
. | TRBJ2-3 | TRBV19 | . | TGTGCCAGTAGTATTAGGCAGGCGTGGGATACGCAGTATTTT | CASSIRQAWDTQYF
. | TRBJ1-3 | TRBV6-5 | . | TGTGCCAGCAGGGCCGGAGGGGTCTCTGGAAACACCATATATTTT | CASRAGGVSGNTIYF
. | TRBJ1-5 | TRBV5-6 | . | TGTGCCAGCAGCTTGGGCGGGGGGAATCAGCCCCAGCATTTT | CASSLGGGNQPQHF
. | TRBJ1-5 | TRBV19 | TRBD1 | TGTGCCAGTAGTTACGGGACAGCAGGTTATAGCAATCAGCCCCAGCATTTT | CASSYGTAGYSNQPQHF
. | TRBJ2-3 | TRBV5-1 | TRBD1 | TGCGCCAGCAGCCGACAGGGCACTAGCACAGATACGCAGTATTTT | CASSRQGTSTDTQYF
once | TRBJ1-2 | TRBV3-1/TRBV3-2 | . | TGTGCCAGCAGCCAACTCCGATGGGGGCTGGTAGGCTACACCTTC | CASSQLRWGLVGYTF
. | TRBJ2-5 | TRBV5-1 | TRBD2 | TGCGCCAGCAGCCTTAGACTAGCGGGGGGGTACCAAGAGACCCAGTACTTC | CASSLRLAGGYQETQYF
. | TRBJ1-2 | TRBV19 | TRBD1 | TGTGCCAGTAGTCCGACAGGGCCCCCCTATGGCTACACCTTC | CASSPTGPPYGYTF
. | TRBJ2-5 | TRBV5-1 | . | TGCGCCAGCAGCTTGCTCGGGGTGGAGACCCAGTACTTC | CASSLLGVETQYF
. | TRBJ2-7 | TRBV9 | . | TGTGCCAGCAGCGTAGTTGACGGAGCCTACGAGCAGTACTTC | CASSVVDGAYEQYF
. | TRBJ2-1 | TRBV25-1 | . | TGTGCCAGCAGTGAAACTACCTATTACAATGAGCAGTTCTTC | CASSETTYYNEQFF
. | TRBJ1-1 | TRBV5-1 | . | TGCGCCAGCAGCTTGGTCAGCGTAAACACTGAAGCTTTCTTT | CASSLVSVNTEAFF
. | TRBJ2-1 | TRBV19 | . | TGTGCCAGTAGTACTAGCGCAAACTCCTACAATGAGCAGTTCTTC | CASSTSANSYNEQFF
. | TRBJ2-3 | TRBV2 | TRBD2 | TGTGCCAGCAGTGAAAGGGTAGCGGGATCTTATTTT | CASSERVAGSYF
. | TRBJ1-5 | TRBV6-5 | . | TGTGCCAGCAGTTACGCAGGGTCTATGCAGCCCCAGCATTTT | CASSYAGSMQPQHF
. | TRBJ2-1 | TRBV21-1 | . | TGTGCCAGCAGCAAAGCGGGACAGACAAATGAGCAGTTCTTC | CASSKAGQTNEQFF
. | TRBJ1-2 | TRBV2 | . | TGTGCCAGCAGTGAAGCAAGCAGGTCCTATGGCTACACCTTC | CASSEASRSYGYTF
. | TRBJ1-2 | TRBV4-2 | . | TGTGCCAGCAGCCCGGGGTTCTCCAGGAACAGCTATGGCTACACCTTC | CASSPGFSRNSYGYTF
. | TRBJ1-1 | TRBV25-1 | . | TGTGCCAGCAGTGGGCGAGGCAGTCGCACTGAAGCTTTCTTT | CASSGRGSRTEAFF
. | TRBJ1-4 | TRBV13 | . | TGTGCCAGCAGCTTAGGAGGGGACACGGAAACTAATGAAAAACTGTTTTTT | CASSLGGDTETNEKLFF
. | TRBJ1-1 | TRBV6-5 | . | TGTGCCAGCAGCGACAGACCGAACACTGAAGCTTTCTTT | CASSDRPNTEAFF
. | TRBJ2-3 | TRBV5-6 | . | TGTGCCAGCAGCTTAGCCCGAGACAGCTATTTGGCGCAGTATTTT | CASSLARDSYLAQYF
once | TRBJ2-5 | TRBV4-2 | TRBD1 | TGTGCCAGCAGCCAAGAACAGGGGGCACAAGAGACCCAGTACTTC | CASSQEQGAQETQYF
. | TRBJ1-2 | TRBV7-2 | . | TGTGCCAGCAGCTTAGATTTGGGGGGGATAGGCTACACCTTC | CASSLDLGGIGYTF
. | TRBJ2-1 | TRBV7-8 | . | TGTGCCAGCAGCTTAGCGCTTAGGGGGTCGACCTACAATGAGCAGTTCTTC | CASSLALRGSTYNEQFF
. | TRBJ2-1 | TRBV10-3 | . | TGTGCCATCAGTGCCGGCGGGGTGTGGAATGAGCAGTTCTTC | CAISAGGVWNEQFF
. | TRBJ2-7 | TRBV5-1 | . | TGCGCCAGCAGGGAGGACAGACCTTACGAGCAGTACTTC | CASREDRPYEQYF
. | TRBJ2-5 | TRBV7-2 | . | TGTGCCAGCAGCTTAGGGCGGGGGCCCCTCGGGGCCCAGTACTTC | CASSLGRGPLGAQYF
. | TRBJ1-5 | TRBV30 | . | TGTGCCTGGACCGGAAGAGGACAGAGCTCTCAGCCCCAGCATTTT | CAWTGRGQSSQPQHF
few | TRBJ2-1 | TRBV5-1 | TRBD1 | TGCGCCAGCAAACTAGACAGGGTTGACAATGAGCAGTTCTTC | CASKLDRVDNEQFF
. | TRBJ1-1 | TRBV28 | . | TGTGCCAGCAGGGTGCCGCGCGCGGGGTCCACTGAAGCTTTCTTT | CASRVPRAGSTEAFF
. | TRBJ1-2 | TRBV4-1 | TRBD1 | TGCGCCAGCAGCCCAAAGGGATACCGGGACAGGGACTACACCTTC | CASSPKGYRDRDYTF
. | TRBJ2-7 | TRBV3-1/TRBV3-2 | TRBD1 | TGTGCCAGCAGCCTACGCCCAACAGGGGACTACGAGCAGTACTTC | CASSLRPTGDYEQYF
. | TRBJ2-3 | TRBV7-3 | . | TGTGCCAGCAGTCGCGGGGTTTCCACAGATACGCAGTATTTT | CASSRGVSTDTQYF
. | TRBJ2-3 | TRBV9 | . | TGTGCCAGCAGCGTTACAGGGATCACAGATACGCAGTATTTT | CASSVTGITDTQYF
few | TRBJ2-7 | TRBV30 | . | TGTGCCTGGAGTCGGACAGCAGGCTACGAGCAGTACTTC | CAWSRTAGYEQYF
. | TRBJ2-5 | TRBV7-8 | . | TGTGCCAGCAGCTCCCAACTGGCGCGGGGAGGAGAGACCCAGTACTTC | CASSSQLARGGETQYF
few | TRBJ2-1 | TRBV9 | TRBD2 | TGTGCCAGCAGCACCCACCGGGGGGACTCCTACAATGAGCAGTTCTTC | CASSTHRGDSYNEQFF
. | TRBJ1-3 | TRBV9 | . | TGTGCCAGCAGCGTTAAGGGGCTGGATGGAAACACCATATATTTT | CASSVKGLDGNTIYF
. | TRBJ2-5 | TRBV7-2 | TRBD1 | TGTGCCAGCAGCTTAGCGGGGACAGCCTTAGGGGAGACCCAGTACTTC | CASSLAGTALGETQYF
. | TRBJ1-4 | TRBV5-1 | . | TGCGCCAGCAGGGAGGGTCCAACTAATGAAAAACTGTTTTTT | CASREGPTNEKLFF
. | TRBJ1-3 | TRBV19 | TRBD1 | TGTGCCAGTACCTTGGGGTGGACAGGTGGAAACACCATATATTTT | CASTLGWTGGNTIYF
. | TRBJ1-1 | TRBV7-9 | . | TGTGCCAGCAGCTTAAGTTTCCGGGGGGAAACTGAAGCTTTCTTT | CASSLSFRGETEAFF
once | TRBJ2-1 | TRBV3-1/TRBV3-2 | TRBD2 | TGTGCCAGCAGCCAAGATAAGACTAGCGGGATGTCCTACAATGAGCAGTTCTTC | CASSQDKTSGMSYNEQFF
. | TRBJ2-1 | TRBV11-3 | . | TGTGCCAGCAGCTTAGATCCCACCTACAATGAGCAGTTCTTC | CASSLDPTYNEQFF
. | TRBJ2-5 | TRBV7-2 | TRBD1 | TGTGCCAGCAGCTTTTGGACAGGGGGCGCAGAGACCCAGTACTTC | CASSFWTGGAETQYF
. | TRBJ1-5 | TRBV6-5 | TRBD1 | TGTGCCAGCTGCTGGGACAGAGATAGCAATCAGCCCCAGCATTTT | CASCWDRDSNQPQHF
few | TRBJ1-1 | TRBV30 | . | TGTGCCTGGAGTGATCCGGAGGTTAACTTT | CAWSDPEVNF
. | TRBJ1-2 | TRBV7-3 | TRBD1 | TGTGCCAGCAGCTTAAACGGACAGGAAGGCTACACCTTC | CASSLNGQEGYTF
once | TRBJ1-3 | TRBV29-1 | . | TGCAGCGCCCTGACAGGAGGAGGAAACACCATATATTTT | CSALTGGGNTIYF
. | TRBJ2-7 | TRBV4-2 | . | TGTGCCAGCAGCCAAGGGCCCAGGGACTACGAGCAGTACTTC | CASSQGPRDYEQYF
. | TRBJ1-2 | TRBV7-9 | . | TGTGCCAGCAGCCGAGTCGGGGGAGCTAACTATGGCTACACCTTC | CASSRVGGANYGYTF
. | TRBJ2-3 | TRBV5-1 | TRBD1 | TGCGCCAGCAGCTTATCGGGACAGAGCACAGATACGCAGTATTTT | CASSLSGQSTDTQYF
. | TRBJ2-7 | TRBV10-1 | . | TGCGCCAGCAGTGAGAGTGGGGGGAGCGACGAGCAGTACTTC | CASSESGGSDEQYF
. | TRBJ1-5 | TRBV7-8 | . | TGTGCCAGCAGCTTATTAGTAACGGGCCCGATGATGGGGCAGGCCCAGCATTTT | CASSLLVTGPMMGQAQHF
. | TRBJ1-5 | TRBV6-5 | TRBD1 | TGTGCCAGCAGGGCTGGACAGGGAGGCAATCAGCCCCAGCATTTT | CASRAGQGGNQPQHF
. | TRBJ2-1 | TRBV29-1 | . | TGCAGCGTTGTTCGACACCCGATTTCCTACAATGAGCAGTTCTTC | CSVVRHPISYNEQFF
. | TRBJ1-1 | TRBV6-5 | TRBD1 | TGTGCCAGCAGTTGGGCACAGGGGGCCTCTGAAGCTTTCTTT | CASSWAQGASEAFF